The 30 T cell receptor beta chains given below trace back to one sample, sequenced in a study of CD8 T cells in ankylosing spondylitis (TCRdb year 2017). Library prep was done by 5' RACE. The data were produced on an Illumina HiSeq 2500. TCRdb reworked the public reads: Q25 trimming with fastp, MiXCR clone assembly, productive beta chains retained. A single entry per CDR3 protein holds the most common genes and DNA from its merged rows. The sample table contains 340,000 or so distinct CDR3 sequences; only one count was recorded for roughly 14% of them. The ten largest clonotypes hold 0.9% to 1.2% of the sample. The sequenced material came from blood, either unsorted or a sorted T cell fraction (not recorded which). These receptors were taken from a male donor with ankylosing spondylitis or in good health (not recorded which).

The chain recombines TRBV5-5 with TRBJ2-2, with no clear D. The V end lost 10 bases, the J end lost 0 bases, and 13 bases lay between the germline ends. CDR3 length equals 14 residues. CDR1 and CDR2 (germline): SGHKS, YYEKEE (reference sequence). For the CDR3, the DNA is TGTGCCTTCCGGCCAGGCCCGAACACCGGGGAGCTGTTTTTT. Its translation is CAFRPGPNTGELFF.

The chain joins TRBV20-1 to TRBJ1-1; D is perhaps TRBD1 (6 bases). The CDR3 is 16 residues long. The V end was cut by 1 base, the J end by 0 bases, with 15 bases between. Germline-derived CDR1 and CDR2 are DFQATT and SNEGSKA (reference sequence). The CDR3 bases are TGCAGTGCTAGAGCTGGGGCAGGGGCTCTGAACACTGAAGCTTTCTTT. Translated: CSARAGAGALNTEAFF.

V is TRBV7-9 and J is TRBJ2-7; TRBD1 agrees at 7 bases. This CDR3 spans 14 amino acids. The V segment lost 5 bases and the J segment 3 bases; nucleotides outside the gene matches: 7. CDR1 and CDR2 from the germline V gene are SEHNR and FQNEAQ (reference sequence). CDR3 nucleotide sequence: TGTGCCAGCAGCCCGAGACAGGGCGACTACGAGCAGTACTTC. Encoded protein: CASSPRQGDYEQYF. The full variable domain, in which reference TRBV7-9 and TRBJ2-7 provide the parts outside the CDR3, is DTGVSQNPRHKITKRGQNVTFRCDPISEHNRLYWYRQTLGQGPEFLTYFQNEAQLEKSRLLSDRFSAERPKGSFSTLEIQRTEQGDSAMYLCASSPRQGDYEQYFGPGTRLTVT.

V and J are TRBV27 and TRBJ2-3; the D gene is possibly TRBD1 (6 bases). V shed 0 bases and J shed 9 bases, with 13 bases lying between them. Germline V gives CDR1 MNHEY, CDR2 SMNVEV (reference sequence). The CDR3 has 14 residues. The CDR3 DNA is TGTGCCAGCAGTTTATCAGCTGGACAGCGAACGCAGTATTTT. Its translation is CASSLSAGQRTQYF.

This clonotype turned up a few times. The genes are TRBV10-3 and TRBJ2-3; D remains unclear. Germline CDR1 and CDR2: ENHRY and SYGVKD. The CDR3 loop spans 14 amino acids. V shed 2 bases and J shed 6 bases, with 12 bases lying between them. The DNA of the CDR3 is TGTGCCATCAGTGAGAAACGGGCGCCTGATACGCAGTATTTT. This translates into CAISEKRAPDTQYF.

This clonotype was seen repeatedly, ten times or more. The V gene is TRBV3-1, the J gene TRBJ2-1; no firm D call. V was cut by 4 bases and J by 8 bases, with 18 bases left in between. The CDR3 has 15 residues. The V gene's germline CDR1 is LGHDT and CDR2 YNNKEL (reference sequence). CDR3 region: CASSPNQTPEDEQFF. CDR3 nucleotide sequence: TGTGCCAGCAGCCCTAACCAAACCCCTGAGGATGAGCAGTTCTTC.

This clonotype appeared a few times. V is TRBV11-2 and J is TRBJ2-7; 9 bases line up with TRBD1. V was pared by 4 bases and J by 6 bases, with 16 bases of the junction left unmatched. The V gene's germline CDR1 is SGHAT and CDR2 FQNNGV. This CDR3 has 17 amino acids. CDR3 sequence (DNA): TGTGCCAGCAGCTCGGTCCGGGGACAGGGTCTTTTTCGCGAGCAGTACTTC. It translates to CASSSVRGQGLFREQYF.

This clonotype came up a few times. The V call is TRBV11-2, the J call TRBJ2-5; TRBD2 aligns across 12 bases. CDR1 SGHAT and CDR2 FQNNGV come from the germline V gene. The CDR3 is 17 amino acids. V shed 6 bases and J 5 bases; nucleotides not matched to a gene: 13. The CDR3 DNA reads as TGTGCCAGCAGTTCGGGGATTAGACTAGCGGGGGAGGAGACCCAGTACTTC. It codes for CASSSGIRLAGEETQYF.

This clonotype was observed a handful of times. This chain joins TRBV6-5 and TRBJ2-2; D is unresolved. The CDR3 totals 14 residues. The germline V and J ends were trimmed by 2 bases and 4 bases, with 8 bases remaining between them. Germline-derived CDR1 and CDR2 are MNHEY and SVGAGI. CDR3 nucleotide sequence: TGTGCCAGCAGTTACGATCCGGGCACCGGGGAGCTGTTTTTT. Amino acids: CASSYDPGTGELFF.

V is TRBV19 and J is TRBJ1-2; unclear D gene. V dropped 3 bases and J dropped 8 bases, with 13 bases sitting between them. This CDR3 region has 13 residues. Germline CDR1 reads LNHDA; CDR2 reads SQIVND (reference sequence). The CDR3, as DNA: TGTGCCAGTAGTATGTTTCCCCAGGACGGCTACACCTTC. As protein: CASSMFPQDGYTF.

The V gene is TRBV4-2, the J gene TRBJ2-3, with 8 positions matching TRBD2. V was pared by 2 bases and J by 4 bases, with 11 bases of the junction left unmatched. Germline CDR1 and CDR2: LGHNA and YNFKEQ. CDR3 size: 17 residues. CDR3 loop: CASSQFAGTSGSDTQYF. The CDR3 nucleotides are TGTGCCAGCAGCCAATTCGCGGGAACTAGCGGATCAGATACGCAGTATTTT.

CDR3 in amino acids: CSARRGAPSSEQYF. In DNA, the CDR3 is TGCAGTGCTAGAAGGGGGGCCCCCAGTAGCGAGCAGTACTTC. The chain recombines TRBV20-1 with TRBJ2-7, with D possibly called TRBD1 or TRBD2 (6 bases each). Trimming removed 2 bases at V and 6 bases at J, with 17 bases between. The CDR3 is 14 amino acids. Germline-derived CDR1 and CDR2 are DFQATT and SNEGSKA (reference sequence).

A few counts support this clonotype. CDR3 nucleotide sequence: TGCGCCAGCAGCTTGACGGGTTCCGGGGCCAACGTCCTGACTTTC. This encodes CASSLTGSGANVLTF. The chain uses TRBV5-1 and TRBJ2-6; no clear D gene. The V end was cut by 1 base, the J end by 4 bases, with 9 bases between. Germline V CDR1 and CDR2: SGHRS, YFSETQ. CDR3 size: 15 residues. The variable domain in full, with the rest retrieved from reference TRBV5-1 and TRBJ2-6, is KAGVTQTPRYLIKTRGQQVTLSCSPISGHRSVSWYQQTPGQGLQFLFEYFSETQRNKGNFPGRFSGRQFSNSRSEMNVSTLELGDSALYLCASSLTGSGANVLTFGAGSRLTVL.

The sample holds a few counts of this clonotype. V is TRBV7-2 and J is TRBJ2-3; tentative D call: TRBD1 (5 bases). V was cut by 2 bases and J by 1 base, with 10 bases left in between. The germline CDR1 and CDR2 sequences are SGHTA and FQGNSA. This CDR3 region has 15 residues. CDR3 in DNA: TGTGCCAGCAGCTTAATGGGGCAGGGCACAGATACGCAGTATTTT. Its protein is CASSLMGQGTDTQYF.

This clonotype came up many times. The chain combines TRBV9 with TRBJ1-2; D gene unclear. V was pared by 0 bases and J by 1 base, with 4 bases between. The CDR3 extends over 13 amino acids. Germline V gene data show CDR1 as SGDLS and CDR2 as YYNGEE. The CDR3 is CASSVEDNYGYTF. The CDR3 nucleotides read TGTGCCAGCAGCGTAGAGGATAACTATGGCTACACCTTC.

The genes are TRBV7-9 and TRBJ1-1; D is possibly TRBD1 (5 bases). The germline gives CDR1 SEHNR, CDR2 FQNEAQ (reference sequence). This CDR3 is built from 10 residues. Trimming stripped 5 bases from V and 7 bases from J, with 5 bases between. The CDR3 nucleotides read TGTGCCAGCAGCGACAGTGAAGCTTTCTTT. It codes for CASSDSEAFF. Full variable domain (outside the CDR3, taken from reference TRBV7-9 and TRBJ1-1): DTGVSQNPRHKITKRGQNVTFRCDPISEHNRLYWYRQTLGQGPEFLTYFQNEAQLEKSRLLSDRFSAERPKGSFSTLEIQRTEQGDSAMYLCASSDSEAFFGQGTRLTVV.

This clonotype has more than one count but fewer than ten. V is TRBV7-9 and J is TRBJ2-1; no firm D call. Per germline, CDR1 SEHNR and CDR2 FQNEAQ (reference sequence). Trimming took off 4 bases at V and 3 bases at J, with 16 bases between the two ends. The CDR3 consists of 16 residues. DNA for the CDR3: TGTGCCAGCAGCTCAAAGTGGACGTTCCACTACAATGAGCAGTTCTTC. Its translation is CASSSKWTFHYNEQFF.

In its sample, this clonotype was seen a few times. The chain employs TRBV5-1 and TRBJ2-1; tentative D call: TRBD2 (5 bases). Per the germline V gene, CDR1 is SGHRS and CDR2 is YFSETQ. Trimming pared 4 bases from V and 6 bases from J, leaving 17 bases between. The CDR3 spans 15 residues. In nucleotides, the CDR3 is TGCGCCAGCAGCCCCCGGGAAGCCATGGGCAATGAGCAGTTCTTC. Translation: CASSPREAMGNEQFF. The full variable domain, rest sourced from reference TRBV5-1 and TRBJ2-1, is KAGVTQTPRYLIKTRGQQVTLSCSPISGHRSVSWYQQTPGQGLQFLFEYFSETQRNKGNFPGRFSGRQFSNSRSEMNVSTLELGDSALYLCASSPREAMGNEQFFGPGTRLTVL.

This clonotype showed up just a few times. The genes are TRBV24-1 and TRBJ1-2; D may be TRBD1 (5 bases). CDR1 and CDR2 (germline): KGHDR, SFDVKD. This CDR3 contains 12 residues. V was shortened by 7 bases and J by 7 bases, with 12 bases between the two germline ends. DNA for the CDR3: TGTGCCACCAGGGTGGGGCAAAGTGGCTACACCTTC. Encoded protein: CATRVGQSGYTF.

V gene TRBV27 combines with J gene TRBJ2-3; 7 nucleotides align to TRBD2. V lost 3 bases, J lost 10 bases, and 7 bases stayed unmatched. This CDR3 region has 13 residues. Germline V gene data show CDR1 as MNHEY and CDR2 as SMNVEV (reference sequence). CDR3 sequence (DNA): TGTGCCAGCAGTTTTTTGGCGGGGGATGCGCAGTATTTT. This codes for CASSFLAGDAQYF.

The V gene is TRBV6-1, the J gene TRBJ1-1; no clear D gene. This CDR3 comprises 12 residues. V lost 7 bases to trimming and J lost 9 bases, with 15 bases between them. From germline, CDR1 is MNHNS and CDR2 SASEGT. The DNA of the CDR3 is TGTGCCAGCAACGGTGTGGGAGAACAAGCTTTCTTT. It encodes CASNGVGEQAFF.

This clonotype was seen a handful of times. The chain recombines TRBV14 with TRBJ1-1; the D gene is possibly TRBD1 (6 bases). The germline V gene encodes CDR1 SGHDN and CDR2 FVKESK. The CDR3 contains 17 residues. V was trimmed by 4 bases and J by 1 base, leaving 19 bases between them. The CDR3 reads CASSRTGLGRRNTEAFF. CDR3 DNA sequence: TGTGCCAGCAGCCGAACAGGGTTAGGAAGGAGGAACACTGAAGCTTTCTTT.

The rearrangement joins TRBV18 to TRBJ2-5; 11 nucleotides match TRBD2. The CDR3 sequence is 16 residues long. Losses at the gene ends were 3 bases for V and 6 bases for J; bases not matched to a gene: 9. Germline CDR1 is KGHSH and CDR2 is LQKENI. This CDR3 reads CASSPQTSGIQKTQYF. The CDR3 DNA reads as TGTGCCAGCTCACCCCAGACTAGCGGGATTCAGAAGACCCAGTACTTC.

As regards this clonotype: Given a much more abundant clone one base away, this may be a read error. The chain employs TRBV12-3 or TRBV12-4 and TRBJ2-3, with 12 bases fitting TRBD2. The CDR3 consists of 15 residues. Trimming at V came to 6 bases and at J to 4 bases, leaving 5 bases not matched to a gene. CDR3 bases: TGTGCCAGCAGCCCGACTAGCGGGAGCGCAGATACGCAGTATTTT. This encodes CASSPTSGSADTQYF.

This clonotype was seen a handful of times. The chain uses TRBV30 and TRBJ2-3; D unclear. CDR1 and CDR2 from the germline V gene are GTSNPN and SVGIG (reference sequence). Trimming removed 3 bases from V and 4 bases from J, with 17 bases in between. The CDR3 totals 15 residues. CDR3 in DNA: TGTGCCTGGAGAATGGCGAATTCCGTCCCAGATACGCAGTATTTT. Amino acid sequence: CAWRMANSVPDTQYF.

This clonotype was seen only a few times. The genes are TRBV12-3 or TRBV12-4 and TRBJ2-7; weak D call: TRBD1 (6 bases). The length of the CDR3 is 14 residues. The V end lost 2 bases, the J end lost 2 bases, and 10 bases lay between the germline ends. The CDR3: CASSLLPGAYEQYF. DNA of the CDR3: TGTGCCAGCAGTTTATTGCCAGGGGCCTACGAGCAGTACTTC.

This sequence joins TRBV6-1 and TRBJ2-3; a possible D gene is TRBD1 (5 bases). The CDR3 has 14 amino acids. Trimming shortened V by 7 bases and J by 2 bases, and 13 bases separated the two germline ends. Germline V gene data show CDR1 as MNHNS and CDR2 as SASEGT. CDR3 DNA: TGTGCCAGCACCTTAATAGGGGTCACAGATACGCAGTATTTT. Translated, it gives CASTLIGVTDTQYF.

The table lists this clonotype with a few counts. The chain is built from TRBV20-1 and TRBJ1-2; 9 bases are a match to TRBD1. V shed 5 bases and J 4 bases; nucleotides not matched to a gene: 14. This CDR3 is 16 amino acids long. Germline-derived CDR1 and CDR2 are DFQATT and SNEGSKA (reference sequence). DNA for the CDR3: TGCAGTGCTCTTGGACAGGGGAAGGGCCTAGGCTATGGCTACACCTTC. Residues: CSALGQGKGLGYGYTF.

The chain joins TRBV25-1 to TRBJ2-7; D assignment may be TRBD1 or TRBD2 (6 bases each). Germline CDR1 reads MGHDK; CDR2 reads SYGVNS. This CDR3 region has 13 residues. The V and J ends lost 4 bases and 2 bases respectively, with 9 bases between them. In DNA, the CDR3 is TGTGCCAGCAGTGGGGGGGCGACCTACGAGCAGTACTTC. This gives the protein CASSGGATYEQYF.

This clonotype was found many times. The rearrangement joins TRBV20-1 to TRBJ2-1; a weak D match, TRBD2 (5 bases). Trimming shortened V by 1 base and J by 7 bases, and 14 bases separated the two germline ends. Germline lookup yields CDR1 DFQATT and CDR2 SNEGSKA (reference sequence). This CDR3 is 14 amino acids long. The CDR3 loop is CSARVDSSWNEQFF. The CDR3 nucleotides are TGCAGTGCTAGAGTGGACTCGAGTTGGAATGAGCAGTTCTTC.